The 23 T cell receptor beta chains below were found in one sample sequenced in a study of OX40 agonist ivuxolimab in advanced cancers. Repertoires were generated with immunoSEQ multiplex PCR, while TCRdb's copy carries only in-frame clones and drops some. The repertoire holds 69,000 or so clones, with about four fifths as singletons. This sample comprised CD4+ or CD8+ T cells sorted from blood, obtained in a trial of the OX40 agonist ivuxolimab. Every receptor here comes from an adult with an advanced solid tumor such as melanoma, head and neck, liver or kidney cancer.

V and J are TRBV7-2 and TRBJ1-2; tentatively, D is TRBD1 (5 bases). Trimming took off 5 bases at V and 4 bases at J, with 14 bases between the two ends. Looked up from germline, CDR1 is SGHTA and CDR2 is FQGNSA. The CDR3 runs to 14 residues. In DNA form, the CDR3 reads TGTGCCAGCAGCCGGGACCGTTACTCCTATGGCTACACCTTC. This encodes CASSRDRYSYGYTF. The full variable domain, completed using reference TRBV7-2 and TRBJ1-2, is GAGVSQSPSNKVTEKGKDVELRCDPISGHTALYWYRQSLGQGLEFLIYFQGNSAPDKSGLPSDRFSAERTGGSVSTLTIQRTQQEDSAVYLCASSRDRYSYGYTFGSGTRLTVV.

DNA of the CDR3: TGTGCCAGCACCACTGGAAACACCATATATTTT. Its protein product is CASTTGNTIYF. This chain connects TRBV28 to TRBJ1-3, with unresolved D. The germline V gene has CDR1 MDHEN and CDR2 SYDVKM. The CDR3 length is 11 residues. V was trimmed by 7 bases and J by 2 bases, leaving 3 bases between them.

In this sample, this clone turned up a few times. The chain carries TRBV11-3 and TRBJ1-2; 7 positions match TRBD1. The V segment lost 6 bases and the J segment 2 bases; nucleotides outside the gene matches: 15. Germline V gene lookup returns CDR1 SGHNT and CDR2 YENEEA. The CDR3 is 17 amino acids. Here the CDR3 reads CASRRGETGNLNYGYTF. The CDR3 DNA sequence: TGTGCCAGCAGGAGAGGGGAGACAGGGAACTTAAACTATGGCTACACCTTC.

V and J are TRBV2 and TRBJ2-1, with D perhaps matching TRBD2 (5 bases). The CDR3 has 15 amino acids. The V gene's germline CDR1 is SNHLY and CDR2 FYNNEI. Trimming left V 4 bases short and J 3 bases short, with 13 bases between. CDR3 sequence (DNA): TGTGCCAGCAGTGCCAGGACTGGGAGCTACAATGAGCAGTTCTTC. Protein: CASSARTGSYNEQFF.

The J gene is TRBJ2-7, the V gene TRBV7-8, with D unresolved. The V gene lost 1 base and the J gene lost 12 bases, with 10 bases spanning the gap. The CDR3 extends over 11 amino acids. In germline, CDR1 is SGHVS, CDR2 FQNEAQ. The CDR3 DNA sequence: TGTGCCAGCAGCTTAGACACCCGTCTGTACGTC. As protein: CASSLDTRLYV.

The chain recombines TRBV19 with TRBJ2-5; TRBD2 matches at 14 bases. Germline V gene lookup returns CDR1 LNHDA and CDR2 SQIVND (reference sequence). The CDR3 loop spans 12 amino acids. V dropped 9 bases and J dropped 12; count of bases not matched to a gene: 6. The DNA for the CDR3 is TGTGCCAGCGCCGGGACTAGCGGGAGCAAGTACTTC. It specifies CASAGTSGSKYF.

V gene TRBV6-6 combines with J gene TRBJ2-2, with D perhaps TRBD1 or TRBD2 (5 bases each). The CDR3 has 14 residues. V was clipped by 8 bases and J by 4 bases, with 14 bases between them. The germline V gene encodes CDR1 MNHNY and CDR2 SVGAGI (reference sequence). Here the CDR3 reads CASHSGPATGELFF. The CDR3, as DNA: TGTGCCAGCCACTCGGGACCCGCCACCGGGGAGCTGTTTTTT.

CDR3 region: CASRSSGGAINEQFF. CDR3 coding DNA: TGTGCCAGCAGATCTAGCGGGGGGGCGATAAATGAGCAGTTCTTC. J is TRBJ2-1 and V is TRBV21-1; TRBD2 was called by the table and not checked on the DNA. TRBV21-1 is tagged as a pseudogene. This CDR3 has 15 residues.

This clone was seen a few times. The V call is TRBV15, the J call TRBJ2-7; 9 nucleotides align to TRBD1. Germline CDR1 reads LNHNV; CDR2 reads YYDKDF (reference sequence). CDR3 length: 16 residues. The ends lost 3 bases at V and 2 bases at J; junction bases unmatched: 8. In DNA, the CDR3 is TGTGCCACCAGCAGGGGGACAGGGTCTTCCGCCTACGAGCAGTACTTC. Its translation is CATSRGTGSSAYEQYF.

The chain is built from TRBV2 and TRBJ2-7; D is possibly TRBD1 (6 bases). Germline CDR1 reads SNHLY; CDR2 reads FYNNEI. V was cut by 9 bases and J by 6 bases, with 18 bases left in between. This CDR3 contains 13 residues. CDR3 protein: CASLRPGAGEQYF. Here the CDR3 DNA reads TGTGCCAGTCTCAGGCCAGGGGCGGGCGAGCAGTACTTC.

The chain combines TRBV5-5 with TRBJ2-1, with 8 nucleotides matching TRBD1. Germline CDR1 and CDR2: SGHKS and YYEKEE (reference sequence). V was clipped by 0 bases and J by 6 bases; unmatched bases: 8. The CDR3 consists of 16 residues. The CDR3 is CASSLVGGQGANEQFF. The CDR3, as DNA: TGTGCCAGCAGCTTGGTGGGCGGACAGGGAGCCAATGAGCAGTTCTTC.

The gene calls are TRBV5-1 and TRBJ2-7; 7 nucleotides match TRBD1. Germline V gives CDR1 SGHRS, CDR2 YFSETQ. V was clipped by 0 bases and J by 4 bases; unmatched bases: 4. The CDR3 sequence is 14 residues long. CDR3 coding DNA: TGCGCCAGCAGCTTGGCAGGGACAGAGTACGAGCAGTACTTC. Amino acids: CASSLAGTEYEQYF.

CDR3 protein: CSAQGGGGQFF. The CDR3 DNA reads as TGCAGTGCCCAAGGGGGCGGGGGGCAGTTCTTC. The chain joins TRBV20-1 to TRBJ2-1; D is perhaps TRBD1 or TRBD2 (7 bases each). CDR1 and CDR2 (germline): DFQATT, SNEGSKA (reference sequence). The length of the CDR3 is 11 residues. Trimming took 6 bases from V and 12 from J, leaving 15 bases between them.

In its sample, this clone was seen a few times. The J gene is TRBJ2-5, the V gene TRBV5-1; 7 bases map to TRBD1. The CDR3 is 14 amino acids. Germline V gene sequence: CDR1 SGHRS, CDR2 YFSETQ. V trimming: 2 bases; J trimming: 5 bases; junction bases outside the gene matches: 6. The CDR3 nucleotides are TGCGCCAGCAGCTTACAGGGGTCGGGTGAGACCCAGTACTTC. It is translated as CASSLQGSGETQYF.

V gene TRBV2 combines with J gene TRBJ2-7, with a possible D match to TRBD2 (6 bases). The V end lost 3 bases, the J end lost 0 bases, and 12 bases lay between the germline ends. Germline-derived CDR1 and CDR2 are SNHLY and FYNNEI. This CDR3 comprises 15 residues. The CDR3 bases are TGTGCCAGCAGTGACGGGACTTTTAGCTCCTACGAGCAGTACTTC. It codes for CASSDGTFSSYEQYF. The variable domain in full, completed from reference TRBV2 and TRBJ2-7, reads EPEVTQTPSHQVTQMGQEVILRCVPISNHLYFYWYRQILGQKVEFLVSFYNNEISEKSEIFDDQFSVERPDGSNFTLKIRSTKLEDSAMYFCASSDGTFSSYEQYFGPGTRLTVT.

V and J are TRBV10-3 and TRBJ2-1; 12 bases map to TRBD2. Germline CDR1 ENHRY, CDR2 SYGVKD. The CDR3 totals 15 residues. Unmatched junction bases numbered 5, after V lost 6 bases and J lost 5 bases. The CDR3 protein is CAIRRTSGTNNEQFF. In DNA form, the CDR3 reads TGTGCCATCAGAAGGACTAGCGGGACCAACAATGAGCAGTTCTTC.

This chain links TRBV18 with TRBJ1-1; 9 nucleotides align to TRBD1. Germline V gene lookup returns CDR1 KGHSH and CDR2 LQKENI. This CDR3 contains 14 residues. The V and J ends lost 3 bases and 7 bases, in that order; junction bases with no gene match: 6. The chain's CDR3 is CASSPRTGEGEAFF. CDR3 DNA sequence: TGTGCCAGCTCACCTCGGACAGGGGAAGGTGAAGCTTTCTTT.

V gene TRBV30 combines with J gene TRBJ1-1; D is perhaps TRBD1 (6 bases). The CDR3 has 13 amino acids. From germline, CDR1 is GTSNPN and CDR2 SVGIG (reference sequence). The V end lost 0 bases, the J end lost 7 bases, and 12 bases lay between the germline ends. The DNA for the CDR3 is TGTGCCTGGAGTGTACGGGGGCCCTATGAAGCTTTCTTT. This translates into CAWSVRGPYEAFF.

Here the CDR3 reads CASSLRGHADSYEQYF. CDR3 in DNA: TGTGCCAGCAGTTTGAGAGGGCACGCAGACTCCTACGAGCAGTACTTC. The chain combines TRBV27 with TRBJ2-7; D is perhaps TRBD2 (5 bases). Germline-derived CDR1 and CDR2 are MNHEY and SMNVEV (reference sequence). Trimming pared 3 bases from V and 0 bases from J, leaving 15 bases between. There are 16 residues in the CDR3.

The rearrangement uses TRBV7-9 and TRBJ2-1; TRBD2 matches at 14 bases. CDR1 SEHNR and CDR2 FQNEAQ come from the germline V gene (reference sequence). The CDR3 covers 15 residues. Trimming cost V 5 bases and J 7 bases; bases outside gene matches: 4. The CDR3 nucleotides are TGTGCCAGCAGCAGGACTAGCGGGAGGAGGAATGAGCAGTTCTTC. The encoded protein is CASSRTSGRRNEQFF. Using reference TRBV7-9 and TRBJ2-1 for the parts outside the CDR3, the full variable domain is DTGVSQNPRHKITKRGQNVTFRCDPISEHNRLYWYRQTLGQGPEFLTYFQNEAQLEKSRLLSDRFSAERPKGSFSTLEIQRTEQGDSAMYLCASSRTSGRRNEQFFGPGTRLTVL.

V and J are TRBV5-5 and TRBJ2-1, with 10 bases matching TRBD2. Germline values: CDR1 SGHKS, CDR2 YYEKEE (reference sequence). The CDR3 covers 17 residues. With 2 bases clipped from V and 8 bases from J, the junction kept 13 bases outside the gene matches. CDR3 protein: CASSFPSGGRMVDEQFF. The CDR3 region has the DNA TGTGCCAGCAGCTTCCCTAGCGGGGGCCGTATGGTCGATGAGCAGTTCTTC.

The chain couples TRBV7-3 to TRBJ2-7; possible D gene TRBD2, 7 bases. The germline V gene encodes CDR1 SGHTA and CDR2 FQGTGA. Trimming stripped 5 bases from V and 3 bases from J, with 17 bases between. This CDR3 has 15 amino acids. The CDR3 loop is CASSLIRGALYEQYV. CDR3 DNA: TGTGCCAGCAGCCTCATACGGGGGGCCCTCTACGAGCAGTACGTC.

The rearrangement links TRBV5-4 to TRBJ1-1; the match to TRBD1 covers 7 bases. Germline V CDR1 and CDR2: SGHNT, YYREEE (reference sequence). With V trimmed by 4 bases and J by 5 bases, 8 bases remained unmatched. This CDR3 has 14 residues. CDR3 sequence: CASSQGGTVTEAFF. In DNA, the CDR3 is TGTGCCAGCAGCCAGGGGGGAACAGTTACTGAAGCTTTCTTT.